This T cell receptor beta chain comes out of a study of blood T cell repertoires in COVID-19. The method was immunoSEQ multiplex PCR; TCRdb's version includes in-frame clones alone and lacks a portion of them. The data show under 300,000 clones, 85% to 90% seen once. The CDR3 covers 12 residues. CDR1 is MNHEY and CDR2 is SVGAGI in the germline V gene. V was cut by 7 bases and J by 8 bases, with 14 bases left in between. Sequencing was performed on peripheral blood. The origin of this receptor is a woman between 65 and 79 years old with active or convalescent COVID-19. The chain is built from TRBV6-5 and TRBJ1-2; TRBD1 is a possible D gene (5 bases). The CDR3 sequence is CASTLQGIGYTF. Here the CDR3 DNA reads TGTGCCAGCACGTTGCAGGGAATAGGCTACACCTTC.